This T cell receptor beta chain was sequenced in a study of cytomegalovirus exposure and HLA in healthy donors. The study ran its PCR with 60 Vbeta and 13 Jbeta primers. TCRdb's copy holds only in-frame clones and misses some; the assay was immunoSEQ multiplex PCR. This sample contains some 72,000 clones. The CDR3 length is 14 residues. Germline V gene data show CDR1 as SNHLY and CDR2 as FYNNEI. V dropped 3 bases and J dropped 4; count of bases not matched to a gene: 2. The J gene is TRBJ1-2, the V gene TRBV2, with 10 positions matching TRBD1. Source material: PBMCs. This sequence originates from a boy aged 5-17 years in good health and CMV-seronegative. CDR3 in amino acids: CASSEGQGRYGYTF. DNA of the CDR3: TGTGCCAGCAGTGAGGGACAGGGGCGCTATGGCTACACCTTC. Supplemented by reference TRBV2 and TRBJ1-2, the full variable domain reads EPEVTQTPSHQVTQMGQEVILRCVPISNHLYFYWYRQILGQKVEFLVSFYNNEISEKSEIFDDQFSVERPDGSNFTLKIRSTKLEDSAMYFCASSEGQGRYGYTFGSGTRLTVV.